These 10 T cell receptor beta chains originate from one sample sequenced in a study of graft-versus-host responses after intestinal transplantation. These receptors have no known antigen. The protocol was immunoSEQ multiplex PCR, while the TCRdb copy is restricted to in-frame clones and leaves out a portion. The sample lists some 87,000 clones; over 85% were seen once. This sample comprised unstimulated CD8+ T cells sorted from spleen or lymph node cells, obtained before transplant. The source is a human donor who was the organ donor for an intestinal transplant.

This rearrangement joins TRBV21-1 to TRBJ2-3; the table gives TRBD1 as D, unverified against the DNA. TRBV21-1 is deemed a pseudogene. The CDR3 has 15 residues. CDR3 sequence: CASRDPGTGGDTQYF. The CDR3 nucleotides are TGTGCCAGCAGGGACCCCGGGACAGGGGGGGATACGCAGTATTTT.

This chain uses TRBV25-1 with TRBJ2-3, with D unclear. The CDR3 covers 12 residues. Germline CDR1 MGHDK, CDR2 SYGVNS. V was cut by 6 bases and J by 2 bases, with 6 bases left in between. This CDR3 reads CASRELTDTQYF. CDR3 in DNA: TGTGCCAGCAGGGAACTCACAGATACGCAGTATTTT. The variable domain in full, completed from reference TRBV25-1 and TRBJ2-3, reads EADIYQTPRYLVIGTGKKITLECSQTMGHDKMYWYQQDPGMELHLIHYSYGVNSTEKGDLSSESTVSRIRTEHFPLTLESARPSHTSQYLCASRELTDTQYFGPGTRLTVL.

This clone was counted only a few times. The J gene is TRBJ1-5, the V gene TRBV9; TRBD1 matches 8 bases. J was trimmed by 2 bases and V by 3 bases; bases with no gene match: 4. CDR1 is SGDLS and CDR2 is YYNGEE in the germline V gene. The CDR3 has 15 amino acids. Written as DNA, the CDR3 is TGTGCCAGCAGCGGAACAGGGGGGGGCAATCAGCCCCAGCATTTT. Translating it yields CASSGTGGGNQPQHF.

This chain joins TRBV13 and TRBJ1-3; the D is unclear. CDR3 size: 16 residues. The germline CDR1 and CDR2 sequences are PRHDT and FYEKMQ (reference sequence). Trimming shortened V by 1 base and J by 2 bases, and 12 bases separated the two germline ends. The CDR3 sequence is CASSLAQAYPGNTIYF. CDR3 DNA: TGTGCCAGCAGCTTAGCTCAGGCGTACCCTGGAAACACCATATATTTT.

This chain links TRBV7-3 with TRBJ2-3, with 7 bases that match TRBD2. This CDR3 contains 15 residues. Unmatched junction bases numbered 7, after V lost 4 bases and J lost 3 bases. Germline loops: CDR1 SGHTA, CDR2 FQGTGA. The CDR3 DNA reads TGTGCCAGCAGCTATGGACACGGGGGGACAGATACGCAGTATTTT. Protein sequence: CASSYGHGGTDTQYF.

This chain uses TRBV4-1 with TRBJ2-7; 7 bases line up with TRBD2. In germline, CDR1 is MGHRA, CDR2 YSYEKL. CDR3 size: 16 residues. Germline trimming cut 0 bases from V and 5 bases from J; bases unmatched to any gene: 10. The chain's CDR3 is CASSQDPGGSIDEQYF. CDR3 nucleotides: TGCGCCAGCAGCCAAGATCCGGGCGGGAGTATTGACGAGCAGTACTTC.

The rearrangement joins TRBV21-1 to TRBJ1-5; the table names TRBD1, a call not compared with the DNA. TRBV21-1 is recorded as a pseudogene. The CDR3 covers 15 residues. CDR3 amino acids: CARTKGAESNQPQHF. CDR3 nucleotide sequence: TGTGCCAGAACAAAAGGGGCTGAGAGCAATCAGCCCCAGCATTTT.

The rearrangement joins TRBV2 to TRBJ2-1; a weak D match, TRBD2 (10 bases). This CDR3 is 20 amino acids long. Germline CDR1 reads SNHLY; CDR2 reads FYNNEI. With 3 bases removed from V and 7 bases from J, the gap between germline ends came to 31 bases. This CDR3 is CASSDKGQGKVGTSENEQFF. CDR3 in DNA: TGTGCCAGCAGTGATAAGGGACAGGGAAAGGTCGGGACTAGCGAAAATGAGCAGTTCTTC.

V and J are TRBV12-5 and TRBJ1-4, with D perhaps matching TRBD1 (6 bases). Germline V gene lookup returns CDR1 LGHNT and CDR2 FRNRAP. The CDR3 covers 14 residues. The V and J ends lost 6 bases and 10 bases respectively, with 18 bases between them. CDR3 amino acids: CASGPETGYGKLFF. Here the CDR3 DNA reads TGTGCTAGTGGGCCGGAAACAGGGTACGGAAAACTGTTTTTT. The variable domain in full, with the rest retrieved from reference TRBV12-5 and TRBJ1-4, is DARVTQTPRHKVTEMGQEVTMRCQPILGHNTVFWYRQTMMQGLELLAYFRNRAPLDDSGMPKDRFSAEMPDATLATLKIQPSEPRDSAVYFCASGPETGYGKLFFGSGTQLSVL.

The rearrangement links TRBV5-1 to TRBJ2-1; 8 bases line up with TRBD2. With V trimmed by 4 bases and J by 7 bases, 13 bases remained unmatched. Per germline, CDR1 SGHRS and CDR2 YFSETQ. This CDR3 comprises 16 residues. The CDR3 protein is CASSGWTSFSLNEQFF. The DNA of the CDR3 is TGCGCCAGCAGCGGGTGGACTAGCTTTTCCCTAAATGAGCAGTTCTTC.